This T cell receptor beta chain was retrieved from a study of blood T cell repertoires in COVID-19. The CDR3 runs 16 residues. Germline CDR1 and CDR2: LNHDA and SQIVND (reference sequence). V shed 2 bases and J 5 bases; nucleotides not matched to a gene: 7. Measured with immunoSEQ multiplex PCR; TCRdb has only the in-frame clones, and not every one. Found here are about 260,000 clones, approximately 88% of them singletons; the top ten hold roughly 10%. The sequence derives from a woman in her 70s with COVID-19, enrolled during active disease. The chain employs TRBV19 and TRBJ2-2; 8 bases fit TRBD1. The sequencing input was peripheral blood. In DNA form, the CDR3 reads TGTGCCAGTAGTATACAGCCACAGGGGGTAACCGGGGAGCTGTTTTTT. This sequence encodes CASSIQPQGVTGELFF.